This T cell receptor beta chain was found in a study of memory CD4+ T cells and cytomegalovirus serostatus. Single viable CD3+CD4+CD8-CD45RO+ cells were sorted as the memory CD4+ T cells. The repertoire was sequenced with immunoSEQ multiplex PCR; TCRdb's copy has only in-frame clones and lacks some. The sample lists some 57,000 clones, approximately 79% seen once, with about 0.82% in the top ten. This clonotype originated in an adult in good health and CMV-seronegative. The sequencing input was memory CD4+ T cells from blood.

The CDR3 spells CAWSTAGNSNQPQHF. CDR3 DNA sequence: TGTGCCTGGAGTACCGCCGGGAATAGCAATCAGCCCCAGCATTTT. The rearrangement joins TRBV30 to TRBJ1-5; no firm D call. Trimming removed 2 bases from V and 0 bases from J, with 11 bases in between. The CDR3 loop spans 15 amino acids. CDR1 and CDR2 from the germline V gene are GTSNPN and SVGIG (reference sequence). The full variable domain, completed using reference TRBV30 and TRBJ1-5, is SQTIHQWPATLVQPVGSPLSLECTVEGTSNPNLYWYRQAAGRGLQLLFYSVGIGQISSEVPQNLSASRPQDRQFILSSKKLLLSDSGFYLCAWSTAGNSNQPQHFGDGTRLSIL.